This T cell receptor beta chain was sequenced in a study of T cell changes during pregnancy in multiple sclerosis (dated by TCRdb to between 2019 and 2020). In terms of the full investigation: Changes in the T cell repertoire over the course of pregnancy were examined in this study in women with multiple sclerosis.

Worth noting for this clone: What antigen it recognizes has not been identified. No much larger clone is present one base from it, and per-base qualities are unavailable.

The germline V end is reduced by 2 bases and the J end by 10 bases; junction bases left unmatched: 7. CDR1 and CDR2, per the germline V gene, are SGHDN and FVKESK. Reading from cysteine to phenylalanine, the CDR3 counts 14 amino acids. Only CDR3 DNA remains: 42 bases, in frame from the first base. The library was obtained by the immunoSEQ multiplex PCR assay. Held by TCRdb, this immuneACCESS table contains in-frame sequences only and omits some clones. Under half of the omission traces to an unresolved V gene where checked; the cause of the rest is unknown. This sample is represented by more than 70,000 clones; around 90% of them were singletons. The leading ten clones occupy 0.85% to 0.95% of the sample.

This chain joins TRBV14 to TRBJ2-1; 8 nucleotides in the junction match TRBD1. The receptor was isolated from a female donor with multiple sclerosis, enrolled in a pregnancy study. The specimen comprised peripheral blood, sampled before pregnancy. The CDR3 reads CASSQLDRAFEQFF. The DNA reads as follows: TGTGCCAGCAGCCAATTGGACAGGGCATTCGAGCAGTTCTTC.